The next 8 T cell receptor beta chains were all read from a single sample in a study of Ad26.COV2.S vaccination and SARS-CoV-2 variants. Indicated treatment: 15 to 20 received Ad26.COV2.S at low or high dose, single or two shots; about 5 received placebo; per-sample allocation not given. Samples were taken on day 63 after the first vaccine or placebo injection. The protocol was immunoSEQ multiplex PCR, while the TCRdb copy is restricted to in-frame clones and leaves out a portion. This repertoire shows a few hundred thousand clones, about nine tenths found once; its top ten account for about 4.5%. This specimen was peripheral blood, taken in a trial of Ad26.COV2.S vaccine versus placebo. The receptors stem from a person between 18 and 65 years old who received the Ad26.COV2.S COVID-19 vaccine or a placebo.

The gene calls are TRBV20-1 and TRBJ2-3; 10 nucleotides line up with TRBD2. The V and J ends lost 3 bases and 7 bases, in that order; junction bases with no gene match: 10. The CDR3 has 15 residues. Germline CDR1 DFQATT, CDR2 SNEGSKA (reference sequence). The CDR3 spells CSASLPLAGVHTQYF. DNA of the CDR3: TGCAGTGCTAGTCTCCCGCTAGCGGGAGTGCATACGCAGTATTTT.

The V call is TRBV10-3, the J call TRBJ2-1; 9 bases line up with TRBD1. The J segment lost 6 bases and the V segment lost 0 bases, leaving 3 bases of the junction unmatched. The length of the CDR3 is 15 residues. CDR1 and CDR2 (germline): ENHRY, SYGVKD. The CDR3 coding sequence is TGTGCCATCAGTGAGTCCGGGACAGGGATCAATGAGCAGTTCTTC. This translates into CAISESGTGINEQFF.

The V call is TRBV5-5, the J call TRBJ2-7; 12 bases are a match to TRBD1. The germline gives CDR1 SGHKS, CDR2 YYEKEE (reference sequence). V was clipped by 2 bases and J by 8 bases; unmatched bases: 2. The CDR3 has 13 amino acids. The chain's CDR3 is CASSFGTGGQQYF. The CDR3 bases are TGTGCCAGCAGCTTCGGGACAGGGGGCCAGCAGTACTTC.

This clone was seen at least ten times. The rearrangement joins TRBV2 to TRBJ2-6; D is possibly TRBD2 (5 bases). CDR3 length equals 14 residues. CDR1 SNHLY and CDR2 FYNNEI come from the germline V gene. V was cut by 7 bases and J by 3 bases, with 10 bases left in between. This chain's CDR3 is CASTEDFGANVLTF. The DNA of the CDR3 is TGTGCCAGCACTGAGGACTTTGGGGCCAACGTCCTGACTTTC.

The J gene is TRBJ2-5, the V gene TRBV19; TRBD2 matches at 10 bases. This CDR3 is 15 amino acids long. The germline V gene encodes CDR1 LNHDA and CDR2 SQIVND (reference sequence). J lost 3 bases, V lost 5 bases, and 6 bases had no gene match. DNA of the CDR3: TGTGCCAGTAGTGCGGCTAGCGGGGGAAAAGAGACCCAGTACTTC. As protein: CASSAASGGKETQYF.

The chain has TRBV6-5 and TRBJ2-7, with TRBD1 identical over 7 bases. This CDR3 has 15 amino acids. CDR1 and CDR2 from the germline V gene are MNHEY and SVGAGI. V shed 2 bases, J shed 2 bases, and the junction held 6 bases outside the gene matches. The CDR3 reads CASSYGTAFAYEQYF. Written as DNA, the CDR3 is TGTGCCAGCAGTTACGGGACAGCCTTCGCCTACGAGCAGTACTTC.

As for this clone: Other DNA sequences in the same sample also yield this CDR3. The V call is TRBV5-1, the J call TRBJ2-7; 8 nucleotides match TRBD1. With 5 bases clipped from V and 0 bases from J, the junction kept 7 bases outside the gene matches. Germline values: CDR1 SGHRS, CDR2 YFSETQ. The CDR3 covers 15 residues. In DNA form, the CDR3 reads TGCGCCAGCAGTCCGCGGCAGGGGGCCTCCTACGAGCAGTACTTC. It encodes CASSPRQGASYEQYF.

This chain links TRBV9 with TRBJ1-1; unclear D gene. V lost 4 bases and J 1 base, leaving 17 bases between the germline ends. From germline, CDR1 is SGDLS and CDR2 YYNGEE. This CDR3 spans 16 amino acids. The CDR3: CASSPRTWTRNTEAFF. The CDR3 DNA reads TGTGCCAGCAGCCCCCGTACTTGGACTCGGAACACTGAAGCTTTCTTT.